The T cell receptor (beta chain) under discussion was sequenced for a study of radiotherapy plus CTLA-4 blockade in lung cancer. Those patients who had chemo-refractory metastatic non-small-cell lung cancer were given focal radiation along with CTLA-4 blockade through ipilimumab. The CDR3 is made up of 12 amino acids. Germline CDR1 is KGHSH and CDR2 is LQKENI. Trimming shortened V by 3 bases and J by 4 bases, and 6 bases separated the two germline ends. Using immunoSEQ multiplex PCR, the repertoire was profiled, and TCRdb retains in-frame clones only, with some absent. The sample carries tens of thousands of clones, 83% recorded once.

The sequence came from a human donor with non-small cell lung cancer who had stable disease on radiotherapy plus ipilimumab. Specimen: peripheral blood, collected from a patient treated with radiotherapy plus ipilimumab. The chain carries TRBV18 and TRBJ2-5, with D unclear. The chain's CDR3 is CASSPSSETQYF. DNA for the CDR3: TGTGCCAGCTCACCCTCGTCAGAGACCCAGTACTTC. The whole variable domain, filled in from reference TRBV18 and TRBJ2-5, reads NAGVMQNPRHLVRRRGQEARLRCSPMKGHSHVYWYRQLPEEGLKFMVYLQKENIIDESGMPKERFSAEFPKEGPSILRIQQVVRGDSAAYFCASSPSSETQYFGPGTRLLVL.